A single T cell receptor beta chain is shown here with its context. Its antigen is unidentified. V lost 6 bases and J lost 7; bases outside the gene matches: 9. CDR1 is SEHNR, CDR2 FQNEAQ, per germline (reference sequence). This CDR3 is 15 amino acids long. The entry originates in a study of identical twins. Study-wide points: Analyses based on zero insertions could be partly confounded by invariant MAIT and iNKT cells. Excess sharing between twins was weaker in beta out-of-frame sequences.

MiXCR was run by TCRdb on the 5' RACE reads, yielding one entry per CDR3 protein. The table lists 700,000 or so distinct CDR3 sequences, approximately 21% of them singletons. These data were also reused for a study on T cells expressing NK-cell markers. As that study records: It was sorted CD3+CD56+NKG2C+, CD3+CD56+NKG2C- and CD3+CD56-NKG2C+ T cells that supplied the TCR beta repertoires. Out of eight donors sequenced, seven tested HCMV-seropositive and the remaining one seronegative.

Sequencing was performed on PBMCs. V is TRBV7-9 and J is TRBJ2-2; 9 bases are a match to TRBD2. The clonotype comes from a woman younger than 30 in good health. DNA for the CDR3: TGTGCCAGCAGTCACGGACTAGCGTTTAACGGGGAGCTGTTTTTT. This gives the protein CASSHGLAFNGELFF.